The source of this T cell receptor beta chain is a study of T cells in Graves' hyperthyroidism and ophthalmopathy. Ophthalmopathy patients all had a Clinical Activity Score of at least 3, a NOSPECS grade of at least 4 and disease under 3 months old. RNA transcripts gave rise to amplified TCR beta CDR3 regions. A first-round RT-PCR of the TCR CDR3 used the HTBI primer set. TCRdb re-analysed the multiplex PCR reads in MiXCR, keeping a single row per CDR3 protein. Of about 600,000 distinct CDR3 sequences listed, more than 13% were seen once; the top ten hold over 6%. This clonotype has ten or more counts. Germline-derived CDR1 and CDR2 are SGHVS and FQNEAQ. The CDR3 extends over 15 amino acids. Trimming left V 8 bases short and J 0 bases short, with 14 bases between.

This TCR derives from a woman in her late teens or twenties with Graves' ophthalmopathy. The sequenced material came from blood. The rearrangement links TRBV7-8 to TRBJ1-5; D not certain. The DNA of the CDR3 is TGTGCCAGCCGATCAGGAGCCTATAGCAATCAGCCCCAGCATTTT. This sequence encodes CASRSGAYSNQPQHF.